This TCR beta chain is from a study of monozygotic twins with inflammatory bowel disease. From germline, CDR1 is SQVTM and CDR2 ANQGSEA. The CDR3 spans 11 residues. Starting material for each TCR library was around 3.5 ug of total RNA. Using the 5' RACE reads, TCRdb records one entry per CDR3 protein without DNA. This repertoire includes roughly 300,000 distinct CDR3 sequences. Material: blood. The sequence was obtained from a human donor with ulcerative colitis or Crohn's disease, or a healthy co-twin of an affected twin (not recorded which). V is TRBV29-1 and J is TRBJ2-1. The CDR3: CSVVADNEQFF.